This T cell receptor (beta chain) comes out of a study of T-cell reconstitution after alpha-beta-depleted transplantation in children. This clonotype appeared many times. The CDR3 sequence is 11 residues long. Germline V gene lookup returns CDR1 MNHEY and CDR2 SMNVEV (reference sequence). V lost 6 bases to trimming and J lost 12 bases, with 13 bases between them. Molecular barcoding with unique molecular identifiers was used for the TCRbeta library. One entry per CDR3 protein, called by TCRdb with MiXCR from the PCR reads. The table has about 340,000 distinct CDR3 sequences, 10% seen once. This TCR was sampled from a human donor who donated a stem cell graft to a child with acute lymphoblastic leukemia. The material was PBMCs from the stem cell graft donor, obtained from the stem cell graft. This chain joins TRBV27 and TRBJ2-3, with D perhaps matching TRBD1 or TRBD2 (6 bases each). CDR3 bases: TGTGCCAGCAGGGAAGGGGGAGGTCAGTATTTT. It is translated as CASREGGGQYF.